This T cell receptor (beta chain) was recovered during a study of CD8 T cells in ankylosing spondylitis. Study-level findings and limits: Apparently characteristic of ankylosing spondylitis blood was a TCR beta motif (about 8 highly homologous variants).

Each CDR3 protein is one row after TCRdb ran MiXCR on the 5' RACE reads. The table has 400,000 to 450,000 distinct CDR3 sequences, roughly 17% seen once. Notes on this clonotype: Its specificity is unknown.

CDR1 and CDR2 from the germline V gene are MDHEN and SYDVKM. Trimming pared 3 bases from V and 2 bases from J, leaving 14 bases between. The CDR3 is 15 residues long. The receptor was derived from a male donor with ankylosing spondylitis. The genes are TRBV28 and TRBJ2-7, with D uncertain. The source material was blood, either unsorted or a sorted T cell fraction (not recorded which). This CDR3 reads CASSLAGLSTYEQYF. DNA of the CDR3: TGTGCCAGCAGTTTGGCCGGGCTATCAACCTACGAGCAGTACTTC.